The present TCR beta chain was sequenced within a study of blood T cells in healthy people across ages. Study observations and caveats: More naive CD4+ cells and higher diversity were found in long-lived than in aged donors. Leaving the PBMCs unsorted stopped any conclusive comparison of naive versus antigen-experienced cells.

Then a second PCR, running roughly 7 to 11 cycles, was carried out with a sample-barcoded 5' primer and a J-beta primer mix. TCRdb recomputed calls from the 5' RACE reads with MiXCR, one row per CDR3 protein. Of 500,000 to 600,000 distinct CDR3 sequences listed, 25% to 30% are singletons. Trimming took off 6 bases at V and 1 base at J, with 9 bases between the two ends. Per germline, CDR1 ENHRY and CDR2 SYGVKD. The CDR3 runs to 13 residues. This clonotype was seen a handful of times. Antigen: not known. The sequencing input was blood. V and J are TRBV10-3 and TRBJ1-1; no clear D gene. The sequence derives from a woman between 70 and 85 years old in good health. This chain's CDR3 is CAIRVQANTEAFF. Here the CDR3 DNA reads TGTGCCATCAGAGTACAAGCGAACACTGAAGCTTTCTTT.